This is a list of T cell receptor beta chains from one sample in a study of regulatory and conventional T cells in RAG deficiency. Generated by immunoSEQ multiplex PCR, the TCRdb table keeps only in-frame clones and is missing some. The data show around 6,000 clones, 92% seen once. Sequencing used CD8+ T cells sorted from blood. These TCRs come from a human donor with RAG deficiency presenting as severe combined immunodeficiency. CDR3s include the opening cysteine and the closing phenylalanine or tryptophan. A D gene is named only where the DNA matches it firmly. Rows give clone size only sometimes, using once, few, many, or a class for an expanded clone.

j_call	clone_size	d_call	v_call	cdr3_length	cdr3_aa	cdr3_nt
TRBJ1-2	NA	NA	TRBV12-5	13	CASGLGQNYGYTF	TGTGCTAGTGGTTTGGGACAAAACTATGGCTACACCTTC
TRBJ2-5	NA	NA	TRBV11-2	12	CASSLGQETQYF	TGTGCCAGCAGCTTGGGCCAAGAGACCCAGTACTTC
TRBJ2-2	NA	TRBD1	TRBV5-4	14	CASSWTGGTGELFF	TGTGCCAGCAGCTGGACAGGGGGCACCGGGGAGCTGTTTTTT
TRBJ2-4	few	TRBD1	TRBV4-2	17	CASSQLLTGEAKNIQYF	TGTGCCAGCAGCCAACTTCTGACAGGGGAAGCCAAAAACATTCAGTACTTC
TRBJ2-3	NA	NA	TRBV19	15	CASSIDSFSTDTQYF	TGTGCCAGTAGTATCGACTCGTTCAGCACAGATACGCAGTATTTT
TRBJ2-3	NA	NA	TRBV7-8	15	CASSLVGEKADTQYF	TGTGCCAGCAGCTTAGTAGGGGAGAAGGCAGATACGCAGTATTTT
TRBJ1-4	NA	NA	TRBV11-2	16	CASSLDKGATNEKLFF	TGTGCCAGCAGCTTGGACAAGGGAGCAACTAATGAAAAACTGTTTTTT
TRBJ2-3	once	NA	TRBV7-6	15	CASSSLGAFTDTQYF	TGTGCCAGCAGCTCCTTGGGGGCGTTCACAGATACGCAGTATTTT
TRBJ2-1	NA	NA	TRBV2	11	CASSVGWEQFF	TGTGCCAGCAGTGTGGGCTGGGAGCAGTTCTTC
TRBJ2-3	NA	NA	TRBV4-1	13	CASSQEGTDTQYF	TGCGCCAGCAGCCAAGAGGGCACAGATACGCAGTATTTT
TRBJ2-7	NA	TRBD2	TRBV4-1	16	CASSHPGTSGNYEQYF	TGCGCCAGCAGCCACCCCGGGACTAGCGGGAACTACGAGCAGTACTTC
TRBJ2-2	NA	TRBD1	TRBV9	15	CASSAPGTVTGELFF	TGTGCCAGCAGCGCCCCCGGGACAGTGACCGGGGAGCTGTTTTTT
TRBJ2-7	once	TRBD1	TRBV7-2	14	CASSLTGGAYEQYF	TGTGCCAGCAGCTTAACAGGGGGTGCCTACGAGCAGTACTTC
TRBJ1-2	NA	NA	TRBV4-2	15	CASSSRTDYNYGYTF	TGTGCCAGCAGCTCACGGACAGATTACAACTATGGCTACACCTTC
TRBJ2-2	NA	NA	TRBV12-5	18	CASGLDPQNSGPTGELFF	TGTGCTAGTGGTTTGGACCCACAGAACTCGGGCCCTACCGGGGAGCTGTTTTTT
TRBJ2-1	NA	NA	TRBV6-5	12	CATLGQYNEQFF	TGTGCCACCCTAGGACAGTACAATGAGCAGTTCTTC
TRBJ2-1	NA	NA	TRBV27	14	CASSLWSSYNEQFF	TGTGCCAGCAGTTTATGGAGCTCCTACAATGAGCAGTTCTTC
TRBJ2-5	NA	NA	TRBV21-1	15	CASSKAPGTVETQYF	TGTGCCAGCAGCAAAGCGCCGGGGACGGTGGAGACCCAGTACTTC
TRBJ1-2	NA	NA	TRBV4-3	16	CASSQSHRVTRNGYTF	TGCGCCAGCAGCCAATCCCACCGGGTCACACGAAATGGCTACACCTTC
TRBJ1-5	NA	NA	TRBV7-6	12	CASSLRGQPQHF	TGTGCCAGCAGCCTACGAGGGCAGCCCCAGCATTTT
TRBJ2-4	NA	NA	TRBV27	13	CASSSLAWNIQYF	TGTGCCAGCAGTTCCCTAGCGTGGAACATTCAGTACTTC
TRBJ1-1	NA	NA	TRBV14	12	CASSQVSTEAFF	TGTGCCAGCAGCCAAGTATCTACTGAAGCTTTCTTT
TRBJ2-5	NA	TRBD1	TRBV27	16	CASSLRQGVVQETQYF	TGTGCCAGCAGTCTCCGACAGGGCGTAGTCCAAGAGACCCAGTACTTC